The 30 T cell receptor beta chains listed next were all sequenced from one sample in a study of glioma-infiltrating T cells. Amplification of TCR alpha and beta CDR3 regions from RNA used iRepertoire nested multiplex PCR. TCRdb fed the multiplex PCR reads into MiXCR, producing one record per CDR3 protein. This table holds about 140,000 distinct CDR3 sequences, about two fifths found once. Sequencing input: glioma tissue, nonneoplastic brain tissue, or PBMCs (not recorded which). These TCRs come from a human donor with low-grade glioma or glioblastoma, undergoing nonglioma brain surgery, or in good health (not recorded which).

The gene calls are TRBV20-1 and TRBJ2-7, with TRBD2 as a possible D gene (6 bases). This CDR3 is built from 12 residues. The ends were cut back, 8 bases at V and 7 bases at J, with 18 bases in the middle. Germline CDR1 is DFQATT and CDR2 is SNEGSKA (reference sequence). CDR3 sequence: CSTWRAGREQYF. Written as DNA, the CDR3 is TGCAGTACCTGGAGGGCAGGGCGTGAGCAGTACTTC.

The V call is TRBV10-3, the J call TRBJ2-3, with 8 positions matching TRBD2. The CDR3 contains 18 residues. J was trimmed by 2 bases and V by 0 bases; bases with no gene match: 10. Looked up from germline, CDR1 is ENHRY and CDR2 is SYGVKD. For the CDR3, the DNA is TGTGCCATCAGTGAGTCGCCGATGCGGGGGGACATCACAGATACGCAGTATTTT. Its protein product is CAISESPMRGDITDTQYF.

This clonotype was counted ten times or more. V is TRBV27 and J is TRBJ2-5; TRBD1 matches at 7 bases. Per germline, CDR1 MNHEY and CDR2 SMNVEV (reference sequence). The J segment lost 6 bases and the V segment lost 8 bases, leaving 12 bases of the junction unmatched. This CDR3 has 14 amino acids. CDR3 amino acids: CASSLDRQGKTQYF. The CDR3 DNA sequence: TGTGCCAGCTCGCTGGACAGGCAGGGGAAGACCCAGTACTTC.

This clonotype came up a few times. This chain connects TRBV6-4 to TRBJ2-1; the D is unclear. From germline, CDR1 is MRHNA and CDR2 SNTAGT. V gave up 3 bases and J gave up 7 bases, with 13 bases separating them. The CDR3 extends over 14 amino acids. The CDR3 DNA reads TGTGCCAGCAGTGATCAGGCAGGTCGTAATGAGCAGTTCTTC. This sequence encodes CASSDQAGRNEQFF.

The rearrangement joins TRBV20-1 to TRBJ2-3; D unresolved. Germline-derived CDR1 and CDR2 are DFQATT and SNEGSKA (reference sequence). Trimming removed 0 bases at V and 7 bases at J, with 14 bases between. This CDR3 region has 14 residues. The CDR3 DNA reads TGCAGTGCTAGAGATCGGCAGAACCAAAATACGCAGTATTTT. This translates into CSARDRQNQNTQYF.

The J gene is TRBJ1-4, the V gene TRBV10-3; weak D call: TRBD1 (6 bases). The CDR3 has 14 residues. CDR1 is ENHRY, CDR2 SYGVKD, per germline. Trimming took 3 bases from V and 2 from J, leaving 7 bases between them. CDR3 loop: CAISEDRTNEKLFF. CDR3 DNA sequence: TGTGCCATCAGTGAAGACAGGACTAATGAAAAACTGTTTTTT.

The rearrangement joins TRBV19 to TRBJ2-1; no clear D gene. This CDR3 is 17 amino acids long. Trimming cost V 5 bases and J 0 bases, with 17 bases left between them. Per germline, CDR1 LNHDA and CDR2 SQIVND (reference sequence). The CDR3 DNA is TGTGCCAGTAGTTTTACCCCCGGCGCGAGCTCCTACAATGAGCAGTTCTTC. Its protein is CASSFTPGASSYNEQFF.

The chain carries TRBV7-3 and TRBJ1-1; 8 bases agree with TRBD2. The DNA matches TRBJ2-2 better at its end, which makes the J call doubtful. This CDR3 has 15 amino acids. CDR1 and CDR2 from the germline V gene are SGHTA and FQGTGA. CDR3 sequence (DNA): TGTGCCAGCAGCTTGACTAGCGCGGACACCGGGGAGCTGTTTTTT. Translation gives CASSLTSADTGELFF.

This clonotype appeared a few times. The chain recombines TRBV6-2 or TRBV6-3 with TRBJ2-1, with TRBD2 matching 10 bases. J was trimmed by 6 bases and V by 0 bases; bases with no gene match: 11. The CDR3 totals 18 residues. Germline V gene sequence: CDR1 MNHEY, CDR2 SVGEGT. CDR3 DNA: TGTGCCAGCAGTTACTCGAAATTTACTAGCGGGGCGACCAATGAGCAGTTCTTC. Translation: CASSYSKFTSGATNEQFF.

The chain carries TRBV7-2 and TRBJ1-5; tentatively, D is TRBD1 (5 bases). V dropped 5 bases and J dropped 5 bases, with 7 bases sitting between them. Germline lookup yields CDR1 SGHTA and CDR2 FQGNSA. There are 12 residues in the CDR3. The CDR3 DNA is TGTGCCAGCAGCCAGGGCGATCAGCCCCAGCATTTT. Its protein is CASSQGDQPQHF.

The chain is built from TRBV7-2 and TRBJ2-5; 15 bases are shared with TRBD2. CDR3 size: 17 residues. Germline values: CDR1 SGHTA, CDR2 FQGNSA. After removal of 3 bases from V and 2 bases from J, the junction contained 4 bases not matched to a gene. As DNA, the CDR3 is TGTGCCAGCAGCTTTCCCGGGACTAGCGGGAGGCAAGAGACCCAGTACTTC. Protein sequence: CASSFPGTSGRQETQYF.

The J gene is TRBJ2-1, the V gene TRBV6-1; tentatively, D is TRBD2 (5 bases). The CDR3 loop spans 14 amino acids. Germline V CDR1 and CDR2: MNHNS, SASEGT. Trimming cost V 8 bases and J 10 bases, with 21 bases left between them. In nucleotides, the CDR3 is TGTGCCAGCGGGCAGTCTACGGCCCGAGGGGAGCAGTTCTTC. Protein sequence: CASGQSTARGEQFF.

This clonotype has a handful of counts. The chain links TRBV2 to TRBJ2-3; TRBD2 aligns across 8 bases. The ends lost 6 bases at V and 6 bases at J; junction bases unmatched: 8. CDR1 is SNHLY, CDR2 FYNNEI, per germline. The CDR3 consists of 14 residues. CDR3 amino acids: CASRVAGMTDTQYF. Written as DNA, the CDR3 is TGTGCCAGCAGAGTAGCGGGGATGACGGATACGCAGTATTTT.

The gene calls are TRBV20-1 and TRBJ2-3, with a possible D match to TRBD1 (5 bases). CDR1 is DFQATT and CDR2 is SNEGSKA in the germline V gene (reference sequence). CDR3 length: 14 amino acids. V lost 6 bases and J 5 bases, leaving 18 bases between the germline ends. The CDR3 spells CSAFPRDFGDTQYF. In DNA, the CDR3 is TGCAGTGCCTTCCCCAGGGATTTTGGAGATACGCAGTATTTT.

This clonotype was observed a few times. The chain combines TRBV27 with TRBJ1-1; D not certain. CDR3 length: 13 residues. Germline CDR1 reads MNHEY; CDR2 reads SMNVEV (reference sequence). V shed 5 bases and J shed 1 base, with 8 bases lying between them. CDR3 nucleotide sequence: TGTGCCAGCAGTATTTACACGAACACTGAAGCTTTCTTT. Translation gives CASSIYTNTEAFF.

The chain carries TRBV20-1 and TRBJ1-5, with D possibly matching TRBD1 (5 bases). From germline, CDR1 is DFQATT and CDR2 SNEGSKA (reference sequence). CDR3 length: 12 residues. The DNA for the CDR3 is TGCGGGGTGATGGGACCGAATCAGCCCCAGCATTTT. Protein sequence: CGVMGPNQPQHF.

This clonotype was seen a few times. V usage is TRBV6-1 and J usage is TRBJ2-2; weak D call: TRBD1 (6 bases). The CDR3 contains 14 residues. The V gene's germline CDR1 is MNHNS and CDR2 SASEGT. The V end lost 6 bases, the J end lost 5 bases, and 13 bases lay between the germline ends. CDR3 loop: CASSPRTETGELFF. For the CDR3, the DNA is TGTGCCAGCAGCCCGAGGACAGAGACCGGGGAGCTGTTTTTT.

The genes are TRBV6-5 and TRBJ2-5; 7 bases match TRBD2. The CDR3 totals 14 residues. J gave up 5 bases and V 5 bases, and 8 bases lay outside the gene matches. Germline assignment: CDR1 MNHEY and CDR2 SVGAGI. Here the CDR3 reads CASSKGRGKETQYF. In DNA form, the CDR3 reads TGTGCCAGCAGTAAAGGGAGGGGCAAGGAGACCCAGTACTTC.

Only a few counts were recorded for this clonotype. The chain couples TRBV27 to TRBJ2-1; 7 bases are shared with TRBD2. CDR1 and CDR2 from the germline V gene are MNHEY and SMNVEV (reference sequence). This CDR3 is built from 12 residues. Trimming at V came to 5 bases and at J to 14 bases, leaving 9 bases not matched to a gene. The CDR3 DNA sequence: TGTGCCAGCAGTCCAAGGCGGGGGACGGAGTTCTTC. It is translated as CASSPRRGTEFF.

At least ten counts were recorded for this clonotype. The chain joins TRBV28 to TRBJ1-5; D gene ambiguous. Trimming removed 5 bases at V and 2 bases at J, with 19 bases between. The germline V gene encodes CDR1 MDHEN and CDR2 SYDVKM. The CDR3 spans 17 residues. CDR3 DNA: TGTGCCAGCAGTCCAAGGGCCGACGTCGGAGGCAATCAGCCCCAGCATTTT. Its protein product is CASSPRADVGGNQPQHF. The full variable domain, in which reference TRBV28 and TRBJ1-5 provide the parts outside the CDR3, is DVKVTQSSRYLVKRTGEKVFLECVQDMDHENMFWYRQDPGLGLRLIYFSYDVKMKEKGDIPEGYSVSREKKERFSLILESASTNQTSMYLCASSPRADVGGNQPQHFGDGTRLSIL.

The chain has TRBV6-1 and TRBJ1-1, with a possible D match to TRBD1 (5 bases). V lost 5 bases to trimming and J lost 0 bases, with 13 bases between them. Germline V CDR1 and CDR2: MNHNS, SASEGT. The CDR3 extends over 15 amino acids. This CDR3 is CASSPGRGMNTEAFF. CDR3 nucleotides: TGTGCCAGCAGTCCCGGAAGGGGCATGAACACTGAAGCTTTCTTT.

The genes are TRBV6-5 and TRBJ2-7; TRBD2 matches at 7 bases. CDR1 is MNHEY and CDR2 is SVGAGI in the germline V gene. V was clipped by 0 bases and J by 6 bases; unmatched bases: 8. There are 15 residues in the CDR3. The CDR3 loop reads CASSYSGLVVSEQYF. CDR3 coding DNA: TGTGCCAGCAGTTACTCCGGACTAGTGGTATCCGAGCAGTACTTC.

This clonotype has a handful of counts. This sequence joins TRBV15 and TRBJ1-4; TRBD1 is a possible D gene (6 bases). The CDR3 is 14 residues long. V lost 3 bases and J lost 8, with 13 bases in between. Germline lookup yields CDR1 LNHNV and CDR2 YYDKDF (reference sequence). In DNA form, the CDR3 reads TGTGCCACCAGCAGTACAGGGATAGGGGAAAAACTGTTTTTT. Translated: CATSSTGIGEKLFF.

This clonotype was detected a few times. CDR3 in amino acids: CASSESGGADEQFF. For the CDR3, the DNA is TGTGCCAGCAGTGAATCCGGGGGAGCGGATGAGCAGTTCTTC. The V and J genes are TRBV25-1 and TRBJ2-1, with a weak D call TRBD2 (6 bases). CDR1 is MGHDK and CDR2 is SYGVNS in the germline V gene. Trimming cost V 1 base and J 8 bases, with 12 bases left between them. The CDR3 extends over 14 amino acids.

The chain is built from TRBV27 and TRBJ2-3; D uncertain. The germline gives CDR1 MNHEY, CDR2 SMNVEV (reference sequence). The CDR3 covers 13 residues. The ends were cut back, 2 bases at V and 4 bases at J, with 7 bases in the middle. The CDR3 DNA follows: TGTGCCAGCAGTTTACTCTTATCAGATACGCAGTATTTT. Amino acid sequence: CASSLLLSDTQYF.

The gene calls are TRBV3-1 and TRBJ2-7; 7 nucleotides match TRBD2. Germline trimming cut 0 bases from V and 3 bases from J; bases unmatched to any gene: 11. CDR1 and CDR2 (germline): LGHDT, YNNKEL (reference sequence). CDR3 length: 17 residues. CDR3 amino acids: CASSQDLKLAKFYEQYF. CDR3 nucleotides: TGTGCCAGCAGCCAAGATCTCAAACTAGCGAAATTCTACGAGCAGTACTTC.

The chain is built from TRBV12-3 or TRBV12-4 and TRBJ1-3; D is undetermined. Deletions cut 2 bases from V and 6 bases from J, with 2 bases between. The CDR3 loop spans 11 amino acids. The CDR3 DNA reads TGTGCCAGCAGTTTAACAAACACCATATATTTT. Amino acids: CASSLTNTIYF.

This chain joins TRBV2 and TRBJ1-2; TRBD1 matches at 7 bases. CDR1 is SNHLY and CDR2 is FYNNEI in the germline V gene. This CDR3 has 15 residues. Trimming at V came to 7 bases and at J to 2 bases, leaving 10 bases not matched to a gene. The CDR3 DNA reads TGTGCCAGCAAAATCGGGACAGCATTAAACTATGGCTACACCTTC. Residues: CASKIGTALNYGYTF.

The chain has TRBV10-3 and TRBJ2-7; 8 positions agree with TRBD1. With V trimmed by 10 bases and J by 2 bases, 7 bases remained unmatched. Per germline, CDR1 ENHRY and CDR2 SYGVKD. The CDR3 contains 13 residues. Here the CDR3 reads CATGQGKAYEQYF. The CDR3 nucleotides are TGTGCCACCGGACAGGGAAAAGCCTACGAGCAGTACTTC.

This clonotype was detected only a few times. This sequence may be a read error, since a much larger clone differs from it by one base. This chain links TRBV12-3 or TRBV12-4 with TRBJ1-1; D unresolved. Trimming cost V 4 bases and J 9 bases, with 18 bases left between them. The CDR3 is 14 residues long. CDR3 residues: CASSSASTEVKAFF. The CDR3 DNA follows: TGTGCCAGCAGTTCGGCCTCAACGGAGGTAAAAGCTTTCTTT.